The 20 T cell receptor beta chains given below trace back to one sample, sequenced in a study of beta chain features in type 1 diabetes. Every bit of the isolated RNA underwent reverse transcription, so sequencing read expressed TCRB transcripts. Clones were read by immunoSEQ multiplex PCR, and TCRdb kept only the in-frame ones, dropping some. This sample has under 950,000 clones, with roughly 15% found just once. The specimen was naive CD4+ T cells from blood. Receptor source: a woman in her late teens or twenties in good health.

The chain joins TRBV9 to TRBJ2-3, with 7 bases that match TRBD2. The V gene's germline CDR1 is SGDLS and CDR2 YYNGEE. This CDR3 is built from 16 residues. J lost 0 bases, V lost 4 bases, and 8 bases had no gene match. CDR3 sequence (DNA): TGTGCCAGCAGCCACACTAGCGCAACTAGCACAGATACGCAGTATTTT. Translated, it gives CASSHTSATSTDTQYF.

The rearrangement uses TRBV4-2 and TRBJ2-3, with 7 bases aligning to TRBD2. This CDR3 has 18 amino acids. Per germline, CDR1 LGHNA and CDR2 YNFKEQ. V was clipped by 0 bases and J by 0 bases; unmatched bases: 9. For the CDR3, the DNA is TGTGCCAGCAGCCAAGAAAGTGGCGGGAGACCTAGCACAGATACGCAGTATTTT. It translates to CASSQESGGRPSTDTQYF.

V gene TRBV5-1 combines with J gene TRBJ2-5, with D perhaps TRBD1 or TRBD2 (5 bases each). V dropped 3 bases and J dropped 2 bases, with 14 bases sitting between them. This CDR3 is 15 amino acids long. The germline V gene encodes CDR1 SGHRS and CDR2 YFSETQ. The CDR3 here is CASSYRLGTQETQYF. CDR3 in DNA: TGCGCCAGCAGCTACCGTTTAGGGACGCAAGAGACCCAGTACTTC.

This clone occurred a few times. V is TRBV27 and J is TRBJ2-1; tentatively, D is TRBD1 (9 bases). CDR3 length: 17 amino acids. Per the germline V gene, CDR1 is MNHEY and CDR2 is SMNVEV (reference sequence). V was shortened by 7 bases and J by 7 bases, with 26 bases between the two germline ends. The CDR3 region has the DNA TGTGCCAGCACTCCTCGGGGGGGGACAGGGCAAGGTAATGAGCAGTTCTTC. It codes for CASTPRGGTGQGNEQFF.

This clone was seen ten or more times. CDR3 DNA: TGTGCCATCAGTGAGTTGGGCCAAGAGACCCAGTACTTC. Its protein is CAISELGQETQYF. The chain links TRBV10-3 to TRBJ2-5; D unresolved. V lost 1 base, J lost 1 base, and 4 bases lay in between. From germline, CDR1 is ENHRY and CDR2 SYGVKD. CDR3 length: 13 residues.

This clone is a singleton in its sample. V gene TRBV6-5 combines with J gene TRBJ1-3, with 9 bases identical to TRBD1. Germline V CDR1 and CDR2: MNHEY, SVGAGI. The CDR3 totals 15 residues. Losses at the gene ends were 6 bases for V and 2 bases for J; bases not matched to a gene: 5. DNA of the CDR3: TGTGCCAGCAGCTTGGACAGGGGCGCTGGAAACACCATATATTTT. This translates into CASSLDRGAGNTIYF.

The CDR3 is CASSSQGINEQFF. The CDR3 nucleotides are TGCGCCAGCAGCTCCCAGGGGATTAATGAGCAGTTCTTC. The chain joins TRBV5-1 to TRBJ2-1, with D possibly being TRBD1 (6 bases). The CDR3 covers 13 residues. Germline CDR1 is SGHRS and CDR2 is YFSETQ. V dropped 3 bases and J dropped 7 bases, with 11 bases sitting between them.

The chain is built from TRBV4-2 and TRBJ2-3; D possibly uses TRBD1 or TRBD2 (5 bases each). Trimming removed 0 bases at V and 10 bases at J, with 20 bases between. Germline loops: CDR1 LGHNA, CDR2 YNFKEQ. There are 16 residues in the CDR3. CDR3 bases: TGTGCCAGCAGCCAAGATTTCGTGGCTGAGGGGCGGGCGCAGTATTTT. This sequence encodes CASSQDFVAEGRAQYF.

In its sample, this clone was seen a few times. Here the CDR3 reads CASSPSRLATGELFF. The CDR3 bases are TGTGCCAGCAGCCCCTCGCGGCTAGCGACGGGGGAGCTGTTTTTT. This chain joins TRBV7-9 and TRBJ2-2; TRBD2 might be the D (6 bases). V shed 5 bases and J shed 8 bases, with 18 bases lying between them. CDR1 is SEHNR, CDR2 FQNEAQ, per germline (reference sequence). This CDR3 contains 15 residues.

This chain links TRBV7-2 with TRBJ2-5, with TRBD2 matching over 8 bases. The V gene's germline CDR1 is SGHTA and CDR2 FQGNSA. V lost 5 bases, J lost 9 bases, and 14 bases stayed unmatched. This CDR3 is built from 15 residues. CDR3 loop: CASSPTGTSPGAQYF. The DNA for the CDR3 is TGTGCCAGCAGCCCCACCGGGACTAGTCCCGGGGCCCAGTACTTC.

The chain combines TRBV6-5 with TRBJ1-1; D unclear. CDR3 length: 12 residues. Germline V lookup: CDR1 MNHEY, CDR2 SVGAGI. Trimming took off 5 bases at V and 7 bases at J, with 11 bases between the two ends. This CDR3 reads CASSHPDGEAFF. The DNA for the CDR3 is TGTGCCAGCAGTCACCCCGATGGTGAAGCTTTCTTT.

The chain combines TRBV7-2 with TRBJ2-1; 10 bases align to TRBD2. The CDR3 contains 16 residues. Germline CDR1 SGHTA, CDR2 FQGNSA. J was trimmed by 6 bases and V by 2 bases; bases with no gene match: 7. CDR3 loop: CASSLTSGTSANEQFF. The DNA for the CDR3 is TGTGCCAGCAGCTTAACTTCCGGGACTAGCGCCAATGAGCAGTTCTTC.

For the CDR3, the DNA is TGTGCCAGCAGCCTCGGACTAGCGGCTTACAATGAGCAGTTCTTC. Protein: CASSLGLAAYNEQFF. This rearrangement joins TRBV14 to TRBJ2-1; TRBD2 matches at 10 bases. V dropped 4 bases and J dropped 4; count of bases not matched to a gene: 4. Germline assignment: CDR1 SGHDN and CDR2 FVKESK. The CDR3 is 15 residues long.

This chain links TRBV28 with TRBJ2-5; D is perhaps TRBD2 (6 bases). There are 14 residues in the CDR3. Germline CDR1 reads MDHEN; CDR2 reads SYDVKM. V was cut by 8 bases and J by 3 bases, with 16 bases left in between. The CDR3, as DNA: TGTGCCAGCGGCGGGGCCCCGGTCGAAGAGACCCAGTACTTC. Its protein is CASGGAPVEETQYF.

The genes are TRBV12-5 and TRBJ1-1; TRBD1 is a possible D gene (5 bases). This CDR3 is built from 14 residues. Germline-derived CDR1 and CDR2 are LGHNT and FRNRAP. The V end was cut by 10 bases, the J end by 4 bases, with 19 bases between. CDR3 sequence: CANRASGRGTEAFF. In nucleotides, the CDR3 is TGTGCTAACCGAGCCTCCGGGAGGGGCACTGAAGCTTTCTTT.

This clone occurred a few times. The chain joins TRBV5-6 to TRBJ2-5, with 7 nucleotides matching TRBD1. Germline CDR1 SGHDT, CDR2 YYEEEE. The junction had 16 bases not matched to a gene; V was cut back by 6 bases and J by 2 bases. The CDR3 extends over 17 amino acids. CDR3 nucleotides: TGTGCCAGCAATTCCCGACTCCGGGACAGCCATCAAGAGACCCAGTACTTC. Its translation: CASNSRLRDSHQETQYF.

On this clone: Other DNA sequences within the sample encode an identical CDR3. The chain has TRBV28 and TRBJ1-2; TRBD1 matches at 10 bases. J lost 5 bases, V lost 3 bases, and 0 bases had no gene match. The CDR3 runs 13 residues. Germline values: CDR1 MDHEN, CDR2 SYDVKM. The CDR3 coding sequence is TGTGCCAGCAGTTTGGGACAGGGGTATGGCTACACCTTC. Its protein is CASSLGQGYGYTF.

The chain carries TRBV9 and TRBJ2-7, with D perhaps TRBD2 (6 bases). The germline V gene has CDR1 SGDLS and CDR2 YYNGEE. This CDR3 is built from 15 residues. Deletions cut 1 base from V and 1 base from J, with 12 bases between. CDR3 sequence reads: CASSVTGSKSYEQYF. CDR3 DNA: TGTGCCAGCAGCGTAACCGGGAGCAAGTCCTACGAGCAGTACTTC.

The genes are TRBV15 and TRBJ1-2, with 9 bases matching TRBD1. The CDR3 contains 13 residues. V shed 3 bases, J shed 8 bases, and the junction held 4 bases outside the gene matches. Looked up from germline, CDR1 is LNHNV and CDR2 is YYDKDF (reference sequence). The CDR3 DNA reads as TGTGCCACCAGCAGGGACAGGGGAGGAGGCTACACCTTC. Translating it yields CATSRDRGGGYTF.

Turning to this clone: Other DNA variants within this sample encode the same CDR3. The chain has TRBV20-1 and TRBJ1-2; 7 bases align to TRBD1. CDR1 and CDR2 from the germline V gene are DFQATT and SNEGSKA (reference sequence). This CDR3 spans 11 amino acids. The trim removed 1 base at V and 8 bases at J, leaving 1 base unmatched. CDR3 in amino acids: CSARATGGYTF. The DNA of the CDR3 is TGCAGTGCTAGAGCGACAGGGGGCTACACCTTC.